Here is one T cell receptor (beta chain) with its context. The antigen is undetermined. Template switching appended UMIs that held a 6-nucleotide sample barcode. TCRdb re-called the 5' RACE reads and shows each CDR3 protein once, DNA omitted. Its clone listing holds 400,000 to 500,000 distinct CDR3 sequences. CDR3 length: 14 residues. The germline V gene encodes CDR1 SGDLS and CDR2 YYNGEE. The sample originates from a study of monozygotic twins with inflammatory bowel disease. Study-wide results and caveats: Especially with disease activity, IBD patients shared fewer clonotypes with others than healthy twins did.

Collection of an approximately 2.5 ml blood sample took place per donor. This rearrangement joins TRBV9 to TRBJ2-7; the D gene TCRdb calls, TRBD1, cannot be checked with no DNA. What was sequenced was blood. This receptor was taken from a human donor with ulcerative colitis or Crohn's disease, or a healthy co-twin of an affected twin (not recorded which). The CDR3 protein is CASSEDSTSYEQYF.